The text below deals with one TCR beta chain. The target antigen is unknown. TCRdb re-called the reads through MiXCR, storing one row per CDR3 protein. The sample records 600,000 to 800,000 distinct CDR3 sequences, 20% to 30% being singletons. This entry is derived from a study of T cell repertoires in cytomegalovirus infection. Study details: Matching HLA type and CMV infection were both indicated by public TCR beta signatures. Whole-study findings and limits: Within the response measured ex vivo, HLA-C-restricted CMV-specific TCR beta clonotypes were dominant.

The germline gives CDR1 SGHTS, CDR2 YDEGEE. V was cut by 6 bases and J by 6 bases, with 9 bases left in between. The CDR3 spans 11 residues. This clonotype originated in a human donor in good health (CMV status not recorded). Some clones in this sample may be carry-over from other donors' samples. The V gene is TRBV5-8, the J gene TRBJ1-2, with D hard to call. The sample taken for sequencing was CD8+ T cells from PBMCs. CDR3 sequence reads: CASIRQNGYTF. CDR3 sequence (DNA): TGTGCCAGCATCCGACAAAATGGCTACACCTTC.